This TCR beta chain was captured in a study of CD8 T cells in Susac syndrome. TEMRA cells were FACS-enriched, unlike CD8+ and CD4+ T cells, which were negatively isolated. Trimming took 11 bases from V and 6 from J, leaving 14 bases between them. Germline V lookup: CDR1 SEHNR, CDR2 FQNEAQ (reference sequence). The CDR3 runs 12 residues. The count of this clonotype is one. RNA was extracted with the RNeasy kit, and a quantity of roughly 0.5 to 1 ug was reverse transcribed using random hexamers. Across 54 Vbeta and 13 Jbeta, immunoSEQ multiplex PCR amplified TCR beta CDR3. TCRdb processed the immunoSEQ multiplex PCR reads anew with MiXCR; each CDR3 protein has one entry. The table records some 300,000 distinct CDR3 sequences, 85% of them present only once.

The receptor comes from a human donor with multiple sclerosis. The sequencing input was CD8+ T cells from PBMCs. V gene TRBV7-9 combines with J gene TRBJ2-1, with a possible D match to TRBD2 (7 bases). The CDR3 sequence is CAVGGRINEQFF. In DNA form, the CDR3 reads TGTGCCGTCGGGGGGCGCATCAATGAGCAGTTCTTC.